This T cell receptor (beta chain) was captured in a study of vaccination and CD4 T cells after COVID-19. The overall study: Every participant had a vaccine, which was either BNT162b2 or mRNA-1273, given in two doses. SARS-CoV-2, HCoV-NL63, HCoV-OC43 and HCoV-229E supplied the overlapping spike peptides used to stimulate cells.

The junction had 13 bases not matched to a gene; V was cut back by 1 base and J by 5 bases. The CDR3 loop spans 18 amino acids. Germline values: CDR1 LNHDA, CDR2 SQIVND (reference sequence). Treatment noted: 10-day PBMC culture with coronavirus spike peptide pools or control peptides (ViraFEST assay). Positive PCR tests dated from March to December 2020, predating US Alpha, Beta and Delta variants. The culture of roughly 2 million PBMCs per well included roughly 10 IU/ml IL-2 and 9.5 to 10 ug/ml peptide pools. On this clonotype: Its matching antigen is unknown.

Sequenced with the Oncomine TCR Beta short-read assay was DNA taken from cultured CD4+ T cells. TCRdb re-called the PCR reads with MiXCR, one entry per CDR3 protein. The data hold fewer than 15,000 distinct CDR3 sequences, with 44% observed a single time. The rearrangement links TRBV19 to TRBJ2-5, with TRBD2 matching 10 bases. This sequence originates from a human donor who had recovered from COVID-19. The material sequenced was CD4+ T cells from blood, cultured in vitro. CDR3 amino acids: CASSIVPPGLAGGETQYF. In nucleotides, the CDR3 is TGTGCCAGTAGTATAGTTCCCCCGGGTTTAGCGGGAGGCGAGACCCAGTACTTC.